These T cell receptor beta chains were read from a single sample in a study of blood T cell repertoires in COVID-19. The assay was immunoSEQ multiplex PCR, and TCRdb's table has in-frame clones only and misses some. The sample gives roughly 93,000 clones, more than 65% of which show up once; about 10% is in the top ten. Sequencing was done on a sample of peripheral blood. The receptors stem from a woman aged 80 or older with acute or convalescent COVID-19. Both conserved end residues are part of each CDR3. Each record gives: D gene, V gene, J gene, clone size, CDR3 protein, CDR3 DNA. A D gene is named only where the DNA matches it firmly. For some rows the clone size is stated as once, few or many, or as a class when expanded; others skip it.

-,TRBV5-4,TRBJ1-3,-,CASSTGLTSSSGNTIYF,TGTGCCAGCAGCACGGGACTCACGTCAAGCTCTGGAAACACCATATATTTT
TRBD1,TRBV10-3,TRBJ1-2,-,CAIRTGEKQHGYTF,TGTGCCATCAGGACAGGGGAAAAGCAACATGGCTACACCTTC
TRBD2,TRBV6-5,TRBJ2-2,once,CASSYGTSTGELFF,TGTGCCAGCAGTTACGGGACTAGCACCGGGGAGCTGTTTTTT
TRBD2,TRBV19,TRBJ2-7,-,CASSMVGTGRNEQYF,TGTGCCAGTAGTATGGTGGGCACCGGGAGGAACGAGCAGTACTTC
-,TRBV30,TRBJ2-7,-,CAWSERDYEQYF,TGTGCCTGGAGTGAGAGGGACTACGAGCAGTACTTC
-,TRBV6-4,TRBJ2-2,-,CASSDSANTGELFF,TGTGCCAGCAGCGACAGCGCGAACACCGGGGAGCTGTTTTTT
-,TRBV15,TRBJ2-7,-,CATSRDPVPLSYEQYF,TGTGCCACCAGCAGAGATCCCGTCCCCCTATCCTACGAGCAGTACTTC
TRBD1,TRBV5-4,TRBJ2-1,once,CASSLVTGSSYNEQFF,TGTGCCAGCAGCTTGGTGACAGGGAGCTCCTACAATGAGCAGTTCTTC
-,TRBV7-6,TRBJ1-6,-,CASSLETASNSPLHF,TGTGCCAGCAGCTTAGAGACAGCGTCCAATTCACCCCTCCACTTT
TRBD2,TRBV6-5,TRBJ2-5,-,CASSRLAGSQETQYF,TGTGCCAGCAGTCGCTTAGCGGGGTCACAAGAGACCCAGTACTTC
-,TRBV7-2,TRBJ1-1,-,CASSSTGTGKNTEAFF,TGTGCCAGCAGCTCAACAGGGACCGGAAAGAACACTGAAGCTTTCTTT
TRBD1,TRBV9,TRBJ1-3,-,CASSATGTVGNTIYF,TGTGCCAGCAGCGCCACCGGGACAGTTGGAAACACCATATATTTT
-,TRBV19,TRBJ1-5,-,CASSIESRTHQPQHF,TGTGCCAGTAGTATAGAGTCCCGGACACATCAGCCCCAGCATTTT
TRBD1,TRBV4-1,TRBJ1-4,-,CASSQDGTGGRKLFF,TGCGCCAGCAGCCAAGATGGGACAGGGGGTCGAAAACTGTTTTTT
-,TRBV4-1,TRBJ1-5,-,CASSLTPGSVVEPQHF,TGCGCCAGCAGCTTGACCCCCGGGTCCGTCGTTGAGCCCCAGCATTTT
-,TRBV28,TRBJ1-1,few,CASRRTGRGTEAFF,TGTGCCAGCAGGCGAACAGGGAGGGGCACTGAAGCTTTCTTT